This T cell receptor (beta chain) was observed in a study of blood T cell repertoires in COVID-19 (dated by TCRdb to 2020 to 2021). With regard to the full study: Samples covering the acute and convalescent phases of COVID-19 were provided by collaborators in the United States, Italy and Spain. Samples were obtained from the ongoing ImmuneRACE study (first 160 participants) and from about 1,300 subjects provided by 6 global collaborators. HLA class I and class II types, where available, came from metadata supplied by the sample provider rather than from assay-based typing. A freely available public database, intended as a resource for researchers studying the immune response to SARS-CoV-2, is where the repertoires were released. The prospective study material was composed of cDNA or gDNA derived from T cells, B-cell-depleted T cells, or PBMCs. Sample metadata almost always included a de-identified subject ID, COVID-19 status, age in years and sex. Subjects who had been exposed to COVID-19, were actively infected with it, or had recovered from it provided the deeply sampled blood TCRbeta repertoires that made up the dataset.

TCRbeta CDR3 regions were amplified from genomic DNA using the immunoSEQ Assay, a bias-controlled multiplex PCR. In the source study's methods: Nucleated cell counts per sample were estimated from amplification of reference gene primers within the assay. To quantify the absolute abundance of each unique TCRbeta CDR3 rearrangement, sequence reads were collapsed and filtered. For each sample, productive Simpson clonality was calculated as the square root of Simpson's diversity index across productive rearrangements. TCRdb mirrors the immuneACCESS table, restricted to in-frame sequences. Some clones are absent from its copies; in checked studies, under half trace to an unresolved V gene, and the reason for the others is unknown. V and J calls plus clone size are reproduced from that table; the DNA served to infer D and trimming. Counted in this sample were roughly 280,000 clones; around 84% of them appeared once. The ten most abundant clones make up 3.5% to 5% of the sample.

Overall study results and their limits: The quantity of clinical and demographic metadata differed by source and by participant and was supplied without curation.

Whole blood was collected in K2EDTA tubes by collaborating institutions according to the institutions' own protocols. For TCRbeta analysis, collaborators shipped samples in one of three forms: frozen whole blood, isolated PBMCs, or DNA extracted from either of those sample types. Concerning this clone: Its antigen has not been determined. A junction end diverges from the germline sequence, so it may reflect a read error.

Via the germline V gene, CDR1 is MGHRA and CDR2 YSYEKL. Inclusive of the bounding cysteine and phenylalanine, the CDR3 is 14 residues long. CDR3 DNA only is kept here, 42 bases in frame from base 1. The sequence came from a man between 60 and 70 years old with acute or convalescent COVID-19. The sequence joins TRBV4-1 to TRBJ2-7; TRBD2 aligns with 7 central bases. Source material: peripheral blood. The nucleotide sequence reads as follows: TGCGCCAGCAGCCAAGAGGGGGGGGTTGGCGAGAAGTACTTC. It translates to CASSQEGGVGEKYF.